This T cell receptor (beta chain) was sequenced during a study of T cells after posttransplantation cyclophosphamide. Assay: immunoSEQ multiplex PCR; the TCRdb copy retains only in-frame clones and omits some. The sample yields fewer than 25,000 clones, 89% seen once. Controls had myeloablative marrow grafts with methotrexate and calcineurin inhibitor, sampled at 1 year. Germline loops: CDR1 MDHEN, CDR2 SYDVKM. This CDR3 has 18 amino acids. V lost 6 bases, J lost 10 bases, and 19 bases stayed unmatched. J is TRBJ1-6 and V is TRBV28; 9 positions agree with TRBD1. The sample here was PBMCs, taken after an allogeneic stem cell transplant with a calcineurin inhibitor and methotrexate. This clonotype was obtained from a female patient aged 45-65 years who received an allogeneic stem cell transplant from an unrelated donor, was CMV-positive, and had chronic GVHD only. The graft donor may have given rise to some T cells. This CDR3 is CASSPVDRGTFFESPLHF. CDR3 in DNA: TGTGCCAGCAGCCCCGTGGACAGGGGAACGTTTTTCGAGTCACCCCTCCACTTT.